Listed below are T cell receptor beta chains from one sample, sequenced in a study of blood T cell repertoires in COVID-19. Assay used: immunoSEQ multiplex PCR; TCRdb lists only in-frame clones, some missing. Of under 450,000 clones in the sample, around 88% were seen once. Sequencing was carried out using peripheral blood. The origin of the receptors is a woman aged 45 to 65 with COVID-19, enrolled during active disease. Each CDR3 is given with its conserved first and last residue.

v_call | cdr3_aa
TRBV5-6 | CASSLGGQSGTQYF
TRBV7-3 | CASSLNGADTQYF
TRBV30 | CAWRLAGGPNRF
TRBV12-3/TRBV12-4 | CASSLRLAGELFF
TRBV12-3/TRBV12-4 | CASGTTGDEQYF
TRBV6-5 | CASSPGQGGRGAFF
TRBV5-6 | CASSHGHLSEQFF
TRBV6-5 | CASNEGGQPYNEQFF
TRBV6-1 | CASSEDRDYRLEQYF
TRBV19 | CASSIDLAGAVPRNYGYTF
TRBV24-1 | CATSESTSGGTDTQYF
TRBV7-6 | CASSLAGQGGMQYF
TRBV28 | CASSRWLQFNTEAFF
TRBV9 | CASSVGPSGVYEQYF
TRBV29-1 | CSLDSGETDTQYF
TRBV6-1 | CASSDGAGEPGNTIYF
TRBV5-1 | CASSANRDGYTF
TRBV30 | CAWIQDRAYNSPLHF
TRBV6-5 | CASRRTGENQPQHF
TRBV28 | CASSFTGNTEAFF
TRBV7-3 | CASGLAGNEQFF
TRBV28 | CASVLGGQETQYF
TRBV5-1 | CATSRAGASSYNEQFF
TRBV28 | CASSPAGSTDTQYF
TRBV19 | CASSVVTASGNTIYF
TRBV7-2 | CASSFQGMRGYTF
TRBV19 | CASSAGSGYGYTF
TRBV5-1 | CASSLTQGSTDTQYF
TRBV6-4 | CASSDSWPTNYGYTF
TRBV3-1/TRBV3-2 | CASSPSHSTGGLPQHF
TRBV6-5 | CASSSHRGIAEAFF
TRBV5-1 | CASSSDTNYGYTF
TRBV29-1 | CSGTDREETQYF
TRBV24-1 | CATIYLDSSYEQYF
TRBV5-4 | CASSPGGDPFYGYTF
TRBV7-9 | CASSSLTLYGYTF
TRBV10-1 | CASTLVPRAIGNTIYF
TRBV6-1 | CASSDSSGNTIYF
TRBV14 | CASSQDAGFGFF
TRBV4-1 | CASSLLPGQGGYTF
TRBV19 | CASSWGLGQPQHF
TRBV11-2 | CASSYQGTATEAFF
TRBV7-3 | CASSFNGNTGELFF
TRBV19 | CASSARDRGPGGNIQYF